This passage covers 2 T cell receptor beta chains from one sample sequenced in a study of cytomegalovirus exposure and HLA in healthy donors. The PCR employed 60 Vbeta primers together with 13 Jbeta primers. Sequenced by immunoSEQ multiplex PCR; TCRdb stores in-frame clones only, minus some. This table lists 35,000 to 45,000 clones. Sequenced input: PBMCs. These receptors all stem from a human donor in good health.

The V call is TRBV30, the J call TRBJ2-5; D is uncertain. The J call is doubtful: the DNA matches TRBJ2-7 better. The V gene's germline CDR1 is GTSNPN and CDR2 SVGIG (reference sequence). The CDR3 is 11 amino acids. DNA of the CDR3: TGTGCCTGTGTAGAAGCAGGCGAGCAGTACTTC. Its translation is CACVEAGEQYF.

The chain is built from TRBV30 and TRBJ2-3; the match to TRBD2 covers 12 bases. This CDR3 is 17 amino acids long. Germline CDR1 reads GTSNPN; CDR2 reads SVGIG (reference sequence). Trimming at V came to 3 bases and at J to 4 bases, leaving 11 bases not matched to a gene. CDR3 amino acids: CAWRLAGGGFRADTQYF. CDR3 nucleotides: TGTGCCTGGAGACTAGCGGGGGGCGGATTTCGGGCAGATACGCAGTATTTT.